The clone carrying this T cell receptor beta chain was observed a handful of times. Its antigen is still unknown. This sample is part of a study of T cell repertoires in cytomegalovirus infection. The V end was cut by 3 bases, the J end by 8 bases, with 12 bases between. This CDR3 spans 13 amino acids. Germline CDR1 SGHTS, CDR2 YDEGEE. One entry per CDR3 protein results from TCRdb running MiXCR on the reads. Of about 110,000 distinct CDR3 sequences listed, roughly a tenth are singletons. The chain recombines TRBV5-8 with TRBJ2-1; D may be TRBD2 (5 bases). Sequenced material: PBMCs, sequenced either directly or after in vitro stimulation (not recorded which). The sequence derives from a human donor in good health (CMV status not recorded). Some clones in this sample may be carry-over from other donors' samples. Here the CDR3 reads CASSSYNGDEQFF. For the CDR3, the DNA is TGTGCCAGCAGCTCATACAACGGGGATGAGCAGTTCTTC.